Sequencing of this TCR beta chain was carried out in a study of T cells after somatic rescue of genetic block. CDR1 and CDR2 (germline): SGHVS, FQNEAQ. The V and J ends lost 7 bases and 9 bases respectively, with 20 bases between them. This CDR3 is built from 14 residues. TCRdb keeps only in-frame clones here, not all; method: immunoSEQ multiplex PCR. The top ten clones hold around 3% of a sample with about 63,000 clones, around 92% of them seen once. The chain recombines TRBV7-8 with TRBJ2-3; the D is unclear. The receptor comes from a man between 35 and 55 years old. The sample comprised peripheral blood mononuclear cells (PBMCs). CDR3 sequence: CASTPQAVSQTQYF. DNA of the CDR3: TGTGCCAGCACCCCTCAGGCCGTTAGTCAAACGCAGTATTTT.